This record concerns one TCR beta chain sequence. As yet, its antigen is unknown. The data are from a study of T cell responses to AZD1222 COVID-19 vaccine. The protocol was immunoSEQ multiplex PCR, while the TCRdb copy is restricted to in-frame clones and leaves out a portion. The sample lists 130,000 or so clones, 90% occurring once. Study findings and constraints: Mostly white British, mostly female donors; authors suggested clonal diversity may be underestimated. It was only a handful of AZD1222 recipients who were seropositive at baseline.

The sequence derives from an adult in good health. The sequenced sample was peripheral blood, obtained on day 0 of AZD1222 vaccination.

CDR3 in DNA: TGTGCCAGCAGCTTGCGGCAGGGGGCAACCTCTGGAAACACCATATATTTT. Its translation: CASSLRQGATSGNTIYF. The chain has TRBV7-6 and TRBJ1-3; 8 positions match TRBD1. CDR1 is SGHVS, CDR2 FNYEAQ, per germline. The CDR3 runs 17 residues. The V segment lost 3 bases and the J segment 0 bases; nucleotides outside the gene matches: 7.